This TCR beta chain was observed in a study of shared clonotypes between healthy human individuals (dated by TCRdb to about 2020). At the level of the whole study: The cohort included three men and two women between 18 and 49 years of age. To estimate repertoire size and how much clonotypes are shared between individuals, the study performed deep sequencing of blood TCR repertoires from 4 to 6 healthy adults. To increase sequencing depth and limit assay-specific biases, TCR repertoire library preparation and sequencing were carried out by different laboratories using diverse techniques. Per donor, leukapheresis produced somewhere between about 0.94 and 9 billion PBMCs. The study at large found these results: Pairwise subsampling led to the expectation that sequencing depth would affect the degree of clonotype sharing among donors. Because the study included only a small number of donors, the genetic and exposure-history diversity represented was limited. Sampling was limited to blood, and TCR repertoires in tissue likely differ from TCR repertoires in blood.

Inclusive of the bounding cysteine and phenylalanine, the CDR3 is 14 residues long. Only the CDR3 DNA is retained, 42 bases long and in frame from the first base. Taken from the germline V gene (reference sequence), the CDR1 and CDR2 loops are GTSNPN and SVGIG. Using the deep immunoSEQ assay, TCR CDR3 regions were amplified from genomic DNA by multiplex PCR. Extracted genomic DNA from each cell subset was spread evenly across all wells of several immunoSEQ 96-well plates, with each plate serving as a replicate. For unsorted PBMC, around 330 ng genomic DNA, equal to 25,000 to 35,000 T cell genomes, was loaded into each replicate PCR. Genomic DNA from unsorted PBMC was sequenced over ten immunoSEQ deep assay plates. Purified libraries were measured with a Qubit 3.0 fluorometer, size-checked on a Bioanalyzer 2100, and measured again with the KAPA Library Quantification kit. Every immunoSEQ 96-well plate was sequenced on a separate single-read 150-cycle Illumina NextSeq 550 flow cell. Concerning the study's data processing: Because the immunoSEQ output held only junctional sequences and lacked quality scores, the filtering could not match the filtering applied to full-length reads. To assign V/J genes and CDR3, sequences were annotated using PyIR, a Python wrapper for IgBLAST v1.9, with IMGT germline references. Any read was removed if the V/J assignment was weak (E-value above 1e-6), the CDR3 was missing, or the read contained stop codons, out-of-frame junctions, or ambiguous translated residues. A V3J clonotype was defined by an identical inferred V gene, J gene, and CDR3 amino acid sequence. To compute the percentage overlap between repertoires, the number of shared unique clonotypes was divided by the size of the smaller repertoire. RTK rarefaction, the Chao1 estimator, and Recon v2.1 estimates of unobserved clonotypes were used to assess repertoire richness. TCRdb took this table from immuneACCESS and kept in-frame rearrangements with V and J called. Such tables lack part of the clones; where checked against another copy, unresolved V genes explain under half of the gap, and the rest is unexplained. V, J and clone size reflect that table, while D and trimming were determined from the DNA. The sample includes about half a million clones, with approximately 79% observed a single time. Together, the top ten hold more than 10% of the sample.

The donors were healthy, HIV-negative adults with no recently reported acute infections or vaccinations. Only Caucasian adults living in Nashville, Tennessee, USA were represented among the donors. For unsorted samples, some 87 million PBMCs were counted, and genomic DNA was extracted using the QIAamp DNA Blood Mini kit. Blood was collected by leukapheresis, and PBMCs were isolated by Ficoll-Histopaque density gradient centrifugation and then cryopreserved in liquid nitrogen vapor phase. Worth noting for this clone: Its antigen specificity is not known. A read error likely explains this, since a far larger clone differs by one base. Other DNA sequences within the sample encode an identical CDR3.

This TCR was recovered from a middle-aged woman in good health. Some clones in this sample may be carry-over from other donors' samples. This sequence uses TRBV30 and TRBJ2-3, and TRBD1 may be the D gene, going by 6 matching bases. The sequencing input was PBMCs. The bases read TGTGCCTGGATGAGGGGGAGAAGCACAGACACGCAGTATTTT. Its translation reads: CAWMRGRSTDTQYF.